This T cell receptor (beta chain) was identified during a study of PD-L1 blockade in urothelial cancer. The CDR3 consists of 16 residues. Per the germline V gene, CDR1 is GTSNPN and CDR2 is SVGIG (reference sequence). With V trimmed by 0 bases and J by 4 bases, 10 bases remained unmatched. The time point: pretreatment peripheral blood. TCRdb's table, derived via immunoSEQ multiplex PCR, lists solely in-frame clones and lacks some. The table shows about 43,000 clones, with 80% occurring only once. The rearrangement joins TRBV30 to TRBJ2-3; 7 positions agree with TRBD2. This clonotype was sampled from a man in his fifties or sixties with urothelial cancer. The sequences come from PBMCs, collected around atezolizumab (anti-PD-L1) treatment. The CDR3 nucleotides are TGTGCCTGGAGTGTAAAGGGGCGGGAGCGGTCAGATACGCAGTATTTT. It is translated as CAWSVKGRERSDTQYF.